A selection of T cell receptor beta chains follows, all from one sample in a study of shared clonotypes between healthy human individuals. Repertoires were generated with immunoSEQ multiplex PCR, while TCRdb's copy carries only in-frame clones and drops some. The data hold 100,000 or so clones, with around 68% observed a single time. Sequencing input: memory CD8+ T cells sorted from blood. These receptors were obtained from a woman aged 25-40 years in good health. CDR3s include the opening cysteine and the closing phenylalanine or tryptophan. D genes are given only for firm matches. Clone sizes are given selectively: once, few, many, or a class where the clone is expanded.

clone size: .; D gene: TRBD2; V gene: TRBV27; J gene: TRBJ2-5; CDR3 DNA: TGTGCCAGCAGTCCTAGGGGAGGGTGGCGGGGGGAGACCCAGTACTTC; CDR3 protein: CASSPRGGWRGETQYF
clone size: .; D gene: TRBD2; V gene: TRBV10-2; J gene: TRBJ2-2; CDR3 DNA: TGCGCCAGCCGACTAGCGGGAGCCGGGGAGCTGTTTTTT; CDR3 protein: CASRLAGAGELFF
clone size: .; D gene: .; V gene: TRBV5-4; J gene: TRBJ1-1; CDR3 DNA: TGTGCCAGCAGCTCAATGGACTTTGAAGCTTTCTTT; CDR3 protein: CASSSMDFEAFF
clone size: .; D gene: .; V gene: TRBV21-1; J gene: TRBJ1-6; CDR3 DNA: TGTGCCAGCAGCAAAGGGGACAGGGCAAATTCACCCCTCCACTTT; CDR3 protein: CASSKGDRANSPLHF
clone size: .; D gene: TRBD1; V gene: TRBV7-9; J gene: TRBJ1-2; CDR3 DNA: TGTGCCAGCAGCTATCCAACCGGACAGGGTGGCTATGGCTACACCTTC; CDR3 protein: CASSYPTGQGGYGYTF
clone size: .; D gene: .; V gene: TRBV10-2; J gene: TRBJ2-2; CDR3 DNA: TGTGCCAGCAGTTACGTAGGAAGGGGAACCGGGGAGCTGTTTTTT; CDR3 protein: CASSYVGRGTGELFF
clone size: once; D gene: .; V gene: TRBV7-4; J gene: TRBJ1-1; CDR3 DNA: TGTGCCAGCAGCTCCCCCAGGGCAGGGAGGATGAACACTGAAGCTTTCTTT; CDR3 protein: CASSSPRAGRMNTEAFF
clone size: .; D gene: .; V gene: TRBV30; J gene: TRBJ2-2; CDR3 DNA: TGTGCCTGGAGTGTAAGGGGCCCGAACACCGGGGAGCTGTTTTTT; CDR3 protein: CAWSVRGPNTGELFF
clone size: few; D gene: TRBD1; V gene: TRBV29-1; J gene: TRBJ1-5; CDR3 DNA: TGCAGCGTTCGGGACAGGGGATGGGATCAGCCCCAGCATTTT; CDR3 protein: CSVRDRGWDQPQHF
clone size: .; D gene: .; V gene: TRBV6-6; J gene: TRBJ2-3; CDR3 DNA: TGTGCCAGCAGCCACCGTGTAACTGATACGCAGTATTTT; CDR3 protein: CASSHRVTDTQYF
clone size: .; D gene: TRBD1; V gene: TRBV19; J gene: TRBJ2-7; CDR3 DNA: TGTGCCAGTAGTATTGAGTTGGGACAGAATACGGACGAGCAGTACTTC; CDR3 protein: CASSIELGQNTDEQYF
clone size: .; D gene: TRBD2; V gene: TRBV19; J gene: TRBJ2-7; CDR3 DNA: TGTGCCAGTAGTGTGACTAGCTTCTACGAGCAGTACTTC; CDR3 protein: CASSVTSFYEQYF
clone size: .; D gene: .; V gene: TRBV27; J gene: TRBJ1-2; CDR3 DNA: TGTGCCAGCAAAAAGGAAGGCTACACCTTC; CDR3 protein: CASKKEGYTF
clone size: .; D gene: TRBD2; V gene: TRBV13; J gene: TRBJ2-7; CDR3 DNA: TGTGCCAGCAGCCTAGGGACTAGCCGATCCTACGAGCAGTACTTC; CDR3 protein: CASSLGTSRSYEQYF
clone size: .; D gene: .; V gene: TRBV28; J gene: TRBJ1-2; CDR3 DNA: TGTGCCAGCAGTTTATCGGCCCAGGGGAGGTACACCTTC; CDR3 protein: CASSLSAQGRYTF
clone size: .; D gene: .; V gene: TRBV25-1; J gene: TRBJ2-7; CDR3 DNA: TGTGCCAGCAGTTCCTACGAGCAGTACTTC; CDR3 protein: CASSSYEQYF
clone size: .; D gene: TRBD1; V gene: TRBV19; J gene: TRBJ2-1; CDR3 DNA: TGTGCCAGTAGTATAGATTCCGGGACAGGGGGCTACAATGAGCAGTTCTTC; CDR3 protein: CASSIDSGTGGYNEQFF
clone size: few; D gene: .; V gene: TRBV2; J gene: TRBJ1-4; CDR3 DNA: TGTGCCAGCAGTGATGGCAGCAATAATGAAAAACTGTTTTTT; CDR3 protein: CASSDGSNNEKLFF
clone size: .; D gene: TRBD2; V gene: TRBV6-4; J gene: TRBJ2-1; CDR3 DNA: TGTGCCAGCAGTGAAGGGACTAGCGGGAGTGAGCAGTTCTTC; CDR3 protein: CASSEGTSGSEQFF
clone size: .; D gene: .; V gene: TRBV4-1; J gene: TRBJ2-7; CDR3 DNA: TGCGCCAGCAGCCACAGACAGGCGGGCGACTACGAGCAGTACTTC; CDR3 protein: CASSHRQAGDYEQYF
clone size: .; D gene: TRBD1; V gene: TRBV6-4; J gene: TRBJ2-5; CDR3 DNA: TGTGCCAGCAGTGAAGAACCGGGACAGGGGAGGGAGACCCAGTACTTC; CDR3 protein: CASSEEPGQGRETQYF
clone size: .; D gene: .; V gene: TRBV19; J gene: TRBJ2-7; CDR3 DNA: TGTGCCAGTAGTTCGGGACGGTCCTACGAGCAGTACTTC; CDR3 protein: CASSSGRSYEQYF
clone size: .; D gene: .; V gene: TRBV6-4; J gene: TRBJ2-1; CDR3 DNA: TGTGCCAGCAGTGAATTCCAGGACACATCTTACAATGAGCAGTTCTTC; CDR3 protein: CASSEFQDTSYNEQFF
clone size: .; D gene: TRBD1; V gene: TRBV7-9; J gene: TRBJ1-2; CDR3 DNA: TGTGCCAGCAGCTTAGGGGCCGGGACAGGATGGGATGGCTACACCTTC; CDR3 protein: CASSLGAGTGWDGYTF
clone size: once; D gene: .; V gene: TRBV19; J gene: TRBJ1-5; CDR3 DNA: TGTGCCAGTCAGTACTGGCATAGGGGCATAGGCAATCAGCCCCAGCATTTT; CDR3 protein: CASQYWHRGIGNQPQHF
clone size: .; D gene: .; V gene: TRBV5-4; J gene: TRBJ2-7; CDR3 DNA: TGTGCCAGCAGCACGTCTAACGAGCAGTACTTC; CDR3 protein: CASSTSNEQYF
clone size: once; D gene: TRBD1; V gene: TRBV10-3; J gene: TRBJ2-7; CDR3 DNA: TGTGCCATCAGCCCCCGGACAGGCTACGAGCAGTACTTC; CDR3 protein: CAISPRTGYEQYF
clone size: .; D gene: .; V gene: TRBV29-1; J gene: TRBJ2-7; CDR3 DNA: TGCAGCGTTTCCGGACGGGCCTACGAGCAGTACTTC; CDR3 protein: CSVSGRAYEQYF
clone size: .; D gene: TRBD1; V gene: TRBV5-1; J gene: TRBJ2-7; CDR3 DNA: TGCGCCAGCAGCTTGTGGGACAGGGACTTCTACGAGCAGTACTTC; CDR3 protein: CASSLWDRDFYEQYF
clone size: few; D gene: .; V gene: TRBV21-1; J gene: TRBJ2-7; CDR3 DNA: TGTGCCAGCAGCAAATTGGCCGGGGGCGCGTTGAGCGAGCAGTACTTC; CDR3 protein: CASSKLAGGALSEQYF
clone size: .; D gene: .; V gene: TRBV2; J gene: TRBJ1-1; CDR3 DNA: TGTGCCAGCAGGGGTTTTCGGAGGGGTCTTATGAACACTGAAGCTTTCTTT; CDR3 protein: CASRGFRRGLMNTEAFF
clone size: .; D gene: .; V gene: TRBV5-1; J gene: TRBJ2-1; CDR3 DNA: TGCGCCAGCAGCTTGTTTGAAGAAGAGCCCAATGAGCAGTTCTTC; CDR3 protein: CASSLFEEEPNEQFF
clone size: .; D gene: .; V gene: TRBV13; J gene: TRBJ1-3; CDR3 DNA: TGTGCCAGCAGCTTAGAGGGGGAAGGCTCTGGAAACACCATATATTTT; CDR3 protein: CASSLEGEGSGNTIYF
clone size: .; D gene: .; V gene: TRBV15; J gene: TRBJ2-7; CDR3 DNA: TGTGCCACCAGCAATGGAGATTCCTACGAGCAGTACTTC; CDR3 protein: CATSNGDSYEQYF
clone size: .; D gene: .; V gene: TRBV28; J gene: TRBJ1-2; CDR3 DNA: TGTGCCAGCAGTGGGGCGGCGAACTATGGCTACACCTTC; CDR3 protein: CASSGAANYGYTF
clone size: few; D gene: .; V gene: TRBV27; J gene: TRBJ2-1; CDR3 DNA: TGTGCCAGCAGTTCTATCCTAGAGGACAATGAGCAGTTCTTC; CDR3 protein: CASSSILEDNEQFF
clone size: .; D gene: .; V gene: TRBV6-1; J gene: TRBJ2-2; CDR3 DNA: TGTGCCAGCAGTGAAGGTCAGACCACCGGGGAGCTGTTTTTT; CDR3 protein: CASSEGQTTGELFF
clone size: .; D gene: .; V gene: TRBV28; J gene: TRBJ2-7; CDR3 DNA: TGTGCCAGCAGCCTCACGCACGAGCAGTACTTC; CDR3 protein: CASSLTHEQYF
clone size: .; D gene: TRBD2; V gene: TRBV27; J gene: TRBJ2-7; CDR3 DNA: TGTGCCAGGAAGGGACTAGCGGATACCTACGAGCAGTACTTC; CDR3 protein: CARKGLADTYEQYF
clone size: .; D gene: .; V gene: TRBV6-4; J gene: TRBJ2-2; CDR3 DNA: TGTGCCAGCAGTGACGCGCAGAACACCGGGGAGCTGTTTTTT; CDR3 protein: CASSDAQNTGELFF